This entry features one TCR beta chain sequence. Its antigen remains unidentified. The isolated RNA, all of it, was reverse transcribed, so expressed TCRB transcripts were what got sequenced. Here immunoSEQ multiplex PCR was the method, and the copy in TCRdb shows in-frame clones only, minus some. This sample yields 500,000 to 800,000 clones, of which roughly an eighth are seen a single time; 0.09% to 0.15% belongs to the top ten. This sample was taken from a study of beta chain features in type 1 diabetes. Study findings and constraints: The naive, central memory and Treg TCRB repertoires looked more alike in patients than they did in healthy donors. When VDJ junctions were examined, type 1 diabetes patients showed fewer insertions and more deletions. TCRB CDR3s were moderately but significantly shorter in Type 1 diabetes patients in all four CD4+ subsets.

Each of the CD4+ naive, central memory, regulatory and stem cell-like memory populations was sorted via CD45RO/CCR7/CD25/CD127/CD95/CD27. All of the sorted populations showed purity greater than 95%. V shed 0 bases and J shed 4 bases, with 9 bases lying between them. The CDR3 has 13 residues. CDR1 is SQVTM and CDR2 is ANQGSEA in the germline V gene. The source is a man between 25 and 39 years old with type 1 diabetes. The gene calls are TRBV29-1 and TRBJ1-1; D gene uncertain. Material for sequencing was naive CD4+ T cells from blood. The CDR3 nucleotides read TGCAGCGTTGAAGAAGTGGTAGGCACTGAAGCTTTCTTT. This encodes CSVEEVVGTEAFF.